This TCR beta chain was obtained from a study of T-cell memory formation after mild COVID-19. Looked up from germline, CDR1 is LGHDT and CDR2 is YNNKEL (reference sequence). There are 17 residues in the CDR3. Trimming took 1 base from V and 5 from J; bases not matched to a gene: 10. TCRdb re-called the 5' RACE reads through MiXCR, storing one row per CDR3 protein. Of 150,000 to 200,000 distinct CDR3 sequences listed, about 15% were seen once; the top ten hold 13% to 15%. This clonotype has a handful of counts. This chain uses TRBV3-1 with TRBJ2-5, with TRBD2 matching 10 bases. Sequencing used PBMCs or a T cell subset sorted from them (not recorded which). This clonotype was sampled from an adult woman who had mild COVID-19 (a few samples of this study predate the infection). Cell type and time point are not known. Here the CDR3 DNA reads TGTGCCAGCAGCCAAGGAGGGGCTAGCGGGGGCCAGGAGACCCAGTACTTC. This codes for CASSQGGASGGQETQYF.